The T cell receptor (beta chain) under discussion was sequenced for a study of cytomegalovirus exposure and HLA in healthy donors. Whole-study results and caveats: Judged likely to be a sequencing artifact was a cluster of highly shared sequence variants. Donors were assumed by presence/absence analyses to have roughly uniform sequencing depth.

The PCR employed 60 Vbeta primers together with 13 Jbeta primers. The assay was immunoSEQ multiplex PCR, and TCRdb's table has in-frame clones only and misses some. The repertoire consists of over 100,000 clones, with roughly 73% occurring once and the leading ten covering about 1%. CDR1 and CDR2 (germline): LGHNA, YNFKEQ. J lost 4 bases, V lost 0 bases, and 6 bases had no gene match. The CDR3 contains 16 residues. With regard to this clone: Its antigen remains unidentified.

The V call is TRBV4-2, the J call TRBJ2-3; TRBD1 matches 8 bases. The receptor's source is a male donor in good health and CMV-seronegative. The sequencing sample was made of PBMCs. This CDR3 is CASSQDEAGGADTQYF. The CDR3 nucleotides are TGTGCCAGCAGCCAAGATGAGGCAGGGGGCGCAGATACGCAGTATTTT.